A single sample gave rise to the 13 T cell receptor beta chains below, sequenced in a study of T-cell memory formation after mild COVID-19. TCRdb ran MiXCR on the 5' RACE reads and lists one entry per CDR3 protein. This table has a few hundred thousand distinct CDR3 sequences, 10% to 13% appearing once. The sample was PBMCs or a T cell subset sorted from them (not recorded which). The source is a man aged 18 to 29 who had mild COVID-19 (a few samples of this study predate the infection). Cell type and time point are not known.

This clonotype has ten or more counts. Written as DNA, the CDR3 is TGTGCCAGCAGCTTAGATGGGTCAGGGGGGGTTGAGCAGTTCTTC. Protein sequence: CASSLDGSGGVEQFF. The rearrangement links TRBV7-2 to TRBJ2-1; D is tentatively TRBD1 or TRBD2 (7 bases each). Germline CDR1 reads SGHTA; CDR2 reads FQGNSA. V was clipped by 1 base and J by 9 bases, with 16 bases between them. The CDR3 is 15 amino acids.

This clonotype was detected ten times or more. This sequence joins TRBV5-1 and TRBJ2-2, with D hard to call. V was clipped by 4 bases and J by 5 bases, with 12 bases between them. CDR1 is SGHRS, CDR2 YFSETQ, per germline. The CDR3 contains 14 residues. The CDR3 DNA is TGCGCCAGCAGCCCCGACGGCCGTACCGGGGAGCTGTTTTTT. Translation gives CASSPDGRTGELFF.

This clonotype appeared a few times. CDR3 residues: CATSDPGGFPSGNTIYF. The CDR3 nucleotides read TGTGCCACCAGTGACCCCGGGGGCTTTCCCTCTGGAAACACCATATATTTT. V is TRBV24-1 and J is TRBJ1-3, with D perhaps TRBD1 (6 bases). The V and J ends lost 4 bases and 0 bases respectively, with 15 bases between them. The CDR3 is 17 amino acids. Looked up from germline, CDR1 is KGHDR and CDR2 is SFDVKD.

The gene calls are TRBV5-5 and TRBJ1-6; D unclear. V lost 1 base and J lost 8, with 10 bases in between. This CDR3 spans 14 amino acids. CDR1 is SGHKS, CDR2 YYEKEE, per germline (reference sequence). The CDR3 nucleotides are TGTGCCAGCAGCTTGCGGGCAAGGGATTCACCCCTCCACTTT. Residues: CASSLRARDSPLHF.

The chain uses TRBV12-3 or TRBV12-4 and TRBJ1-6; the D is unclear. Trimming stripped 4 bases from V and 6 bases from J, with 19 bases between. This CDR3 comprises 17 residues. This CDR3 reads CASSWLASFIGNSPLHF. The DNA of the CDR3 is TGTGCCAGCAGTTGGTTGGCCTCGTTTATCGGTAATTCACCCCTCCACTTT.

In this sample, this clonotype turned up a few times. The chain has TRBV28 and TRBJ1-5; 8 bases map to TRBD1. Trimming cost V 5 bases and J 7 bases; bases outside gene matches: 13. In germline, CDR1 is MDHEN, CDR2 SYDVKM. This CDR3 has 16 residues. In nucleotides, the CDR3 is TGTGCCAGCAGTCCTTACAATGACAGGGGTTGGCAGCCCCAGCATTTT. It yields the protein CASSPYNDRGWQPQHF.

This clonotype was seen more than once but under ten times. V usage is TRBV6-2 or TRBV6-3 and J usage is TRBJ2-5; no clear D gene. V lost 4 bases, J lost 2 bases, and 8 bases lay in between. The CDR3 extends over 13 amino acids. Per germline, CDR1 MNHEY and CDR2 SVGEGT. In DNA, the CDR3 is TGTGCCAGCAGTTCCCTGTCACAAGAGACCCAGTACTTC. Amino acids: CASSSLSQETQYF.

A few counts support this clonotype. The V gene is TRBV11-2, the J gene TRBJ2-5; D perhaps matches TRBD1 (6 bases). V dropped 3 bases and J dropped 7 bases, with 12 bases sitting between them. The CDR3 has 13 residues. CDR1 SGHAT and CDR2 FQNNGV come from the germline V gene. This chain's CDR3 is CASSFGQPATQYF. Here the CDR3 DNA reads TGTGCCAGCAGCTTCGGACAGCCGGCGACCCAGTACTTC.

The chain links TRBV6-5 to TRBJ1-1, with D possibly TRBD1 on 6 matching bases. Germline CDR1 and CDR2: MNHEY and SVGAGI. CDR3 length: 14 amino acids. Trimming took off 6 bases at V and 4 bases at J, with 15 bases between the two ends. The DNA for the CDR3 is TGTGCCAGCAGAGCCGGGGGGCGTTTCACTGAAGCTTTCTTT. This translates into CASRAGGRFTEAFF.

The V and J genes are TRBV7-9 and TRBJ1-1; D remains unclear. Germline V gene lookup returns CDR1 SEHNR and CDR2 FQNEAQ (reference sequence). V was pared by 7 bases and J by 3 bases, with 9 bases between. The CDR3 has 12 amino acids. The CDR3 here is CASTPTDTEAFF. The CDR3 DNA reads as TGTGCCAGCACCCCCACGGACACTGAAGCTTTCTTT.

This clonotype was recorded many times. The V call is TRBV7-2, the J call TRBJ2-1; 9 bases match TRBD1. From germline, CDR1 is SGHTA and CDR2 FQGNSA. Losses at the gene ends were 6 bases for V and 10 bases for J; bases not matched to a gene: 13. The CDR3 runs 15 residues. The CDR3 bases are TGTGCCAGCAGGGGGACAGGGAAAGGTTTGGGCGAGCAGTTCTTC. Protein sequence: CASRGTGKGLGEQFF.

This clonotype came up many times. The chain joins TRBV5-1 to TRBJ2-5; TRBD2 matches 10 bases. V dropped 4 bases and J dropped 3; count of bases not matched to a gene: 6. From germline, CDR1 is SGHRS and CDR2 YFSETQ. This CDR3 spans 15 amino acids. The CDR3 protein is CASSRSGGAEETQYF. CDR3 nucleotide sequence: TGCGCCAGCAGCAGAAGCGGGGGGGCTGAAGAGACCCAGTACTTC.

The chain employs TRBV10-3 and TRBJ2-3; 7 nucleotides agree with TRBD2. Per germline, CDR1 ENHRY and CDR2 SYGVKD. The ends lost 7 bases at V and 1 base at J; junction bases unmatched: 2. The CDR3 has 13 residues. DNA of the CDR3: TGTGCCATCACGGCGGGGGGCACAGATACGCAGTATTTT. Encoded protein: CAITAGGTDTQYF.